Listed below are T cell receptor beta chains from one sample, sequenced in a study of blood T cell repertoires in COVID-19. The method was immunoSEQ multiplex PCR; TCRdb's version includes in-frame clones alone and lacks a portion of them. Of 150,000 to 190,000 clones listed, over 70% were seen once; the top ten hold about 0.58%. Source material: peripheral blood. The receptors stem from a man between 60 and 75 years old with acute or convalescent COVID-19. The CDR3 runs from the conserved cysteine through the conserved F or W. D genes are given only for firm matches. Clone size appears in some rows only: once, few, many, or a class for an expanded clone.

TRBD1,TRBJ2-2,-,TRBV7-3,CASSPQGPNTGELFF,TGTGCCAGCAGCCCACAGGGGCCCAACACCGGGGAGCTGTTTTTT
TRBD2,TRBJ2-6,-,TRBV27,CASSLYGGNGSGANVLTF,TGTGCCAGCAGTTTATACGGGGGGAACGGCTCTGGGGCCAACGTCCTGACTTTC
TRBD2,TRBJ2-3,-,TRBV10-3,CAIRPTSGGTDTQYF,TGTGCCATCAGACCGACTAGCGGGGGCACAGATACGCAGTATTTT
-,TRBJ2-2,once,TRBV27,CASSSNRVRSPLSGELFF,TGTGCCAGCAGTTCTAACAGGGTACGGTCCCCCCTTTCCGGGGAGCTGTTTTTT
-,TRBJ1-6,-,TRBV9,CASSESGVGSPLHF,TGTGCCAGCAGCGAATCAGGGGTCGGATCACCCCTCCACTTT
-,TRBJ2-5,-,TRBV2,CASRLAQETQYF,TGTGCCAGCAGACTAGCCCAAGAGACCCAGTACTTC
-,TRBJ2-2,-,TRBV3-1/TRBV3-2,CASSPNTGELFF,TGTGCCAGCAGCCCAAACACCGGGGAGCTGTTTTTT
-,TRBJ1-6,-,TRBV4-3,CASSQTGGGGNSPLHF,TGCGCCAGCAGCCAAACCGGCGGGGGAGGCAATTCACCCCTCCACTTT
-,TRBJ2-1,-,TRBV6-1,CASSEWGSPFRGQFF,TGTGCCAGCAGTGAATGGGGTAGCCCCTTCAGGGGGCAGTTCTTC
-,TRBJ2-3,-,TRBV7-3,CASSLVLAPEGTQYF,TGTGCCAGCAGCTTGGTTCTAGCCCCGGAGGGTACGCAGTATTTT
TRBD1,TRBJ1-6,-,TRBV25-1,CASSAMDRDFSPLHF,TGTGCCAGCAGTGCTATGGACAGGGATTTTTCACCCCTCCACTTT
-,TRBJ2-7,-,TRBV21-1,CASSKGQGPTYEQYF,TGTGCCAGCAGCAAAGGACAGGGTCCAACCTACGAGCAGTACTTC
TRBD1,TRBJ2-2,few,TRBV7-2,CASSPGTGGSTGELFF,TGTGCCAGCAGCCCAGGGACAGGGGGTAGCACCGGGGAGCTGTTTTTT
TRBD2,TRBJ2-5,-,TRBV27,CASSLGLRGGVGETQYF,TGTGCCAGCAGTTTAGGTTTGCGGGGGGGCGTTGGAGAGACCCAGTACTTC
-,TRBJ2-1,few,TRBV7-2,CASSYDRRGEQFF,TGTGCCAGCAGCTATGACCGACGGGGTGAGCAGTTCTTC
-,TRBJ1-1,-,TRBV5-4,CASSLVGAYTEAFF,TGTGCCAGCAGCTTGGTAGGGGCCTACACTGAAGCTTTCTTT
-,TRBJ2-1,-,TRBV11-2,CASSSGGEQFF,TGTGCCAGCAGCTCGGGGGGCGAGCAGTTCTTC
-,TRBJ1-6,-,TRBV21-1,CASPGYGDNSPLHF,TGTGCCAGCCCCGGGTACGGAGATAATTCACCCCTCCACTTT
-,TRBJ2-2,-,TRBV7-9,CASSFTSYTGELFF,TGTGCCAGCAGCTTCACTAGTTATACCGGGGAGCTGTTTTTT
TRBD2,TRBJ2-7,-,TRBV5-1,CATRPGGLSERKQYF,TGCGCCACCCGACCGGGAGGCCTCTCGGAGAGGAAGCAGTACTTC
TRBD1,TRBJ2-5,few,TRBV7-9,CASSFVQGWDETQYF,TGTGCCAGCAGCTTCGTACAGGGGTGGGACGAGACCCAGTACTTC
-,TRBJ2-3,-,TRBV10-3,CAITKTEAGADTQYF,TGTGCCATCACCAAGACTGAGGCCGGGGCAGATACGCAGTATTTT
-,TRBJ1-1,-,TRBV18,CASSPVNGVTDTEAFF,TGTGCCAGCTCACCGGTGAACGGAGTTACGGACACTGAAGCTTTCTTT
TRBD2,TRBJ2-7,-,TRBV6-1,CASSEGDSGRSRGHEQYF,TGTGCCAGCAGTGAAGGGGATAGCGGGAGGTCGAGAGGCCACGAGCAGTACTTC
TRBD1,TRBJ1-3,-,TRBV18,CASSSGGGQRRISGNTIYF,TGTGCCAGCTCCTCAGGAGGGGGACAGAGACGGATCTCTGGAAACACCATATATTTT
-,TRBJ2-7,-,TRBV7-6,CASSPTPPGQKGYEQYF,TGTGCCAGCAGCCCGACCCCCCCTGGACAGAAGGGCTACGAGCAGTACTTC